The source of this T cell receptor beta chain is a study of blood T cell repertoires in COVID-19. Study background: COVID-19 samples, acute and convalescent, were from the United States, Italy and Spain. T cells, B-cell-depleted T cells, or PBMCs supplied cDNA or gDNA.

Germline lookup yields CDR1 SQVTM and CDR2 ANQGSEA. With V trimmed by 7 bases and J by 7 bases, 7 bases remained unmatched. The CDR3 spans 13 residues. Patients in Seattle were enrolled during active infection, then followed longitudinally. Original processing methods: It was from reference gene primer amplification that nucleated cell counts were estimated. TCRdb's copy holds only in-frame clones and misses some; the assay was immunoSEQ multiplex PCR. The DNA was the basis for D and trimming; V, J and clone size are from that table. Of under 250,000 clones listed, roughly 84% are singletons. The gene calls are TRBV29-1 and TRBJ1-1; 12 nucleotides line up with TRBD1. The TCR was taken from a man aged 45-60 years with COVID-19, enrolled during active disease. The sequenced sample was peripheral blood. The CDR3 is CSATGQGAFEAFF. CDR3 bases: TGCAGCGCAACGGGACAGGGGGCTTTTGAAGCTTTCTTT.